The next 14 T cell receptor beta chains were all read from a single sample in a study of identical twins' blood T cells. TCRdb passed the 5' RACE reads through MiXCR, listing each CDR3 protein once. The sample shows 350,000 to 450,000 distinct CDR3 sequences, over 25% of them seen only once. The sequenced sample was PBMCs. These receptors were obtained from a woman aged 18 to 49 in good health.

The rearrangement uses TRBV19 and TRBJ1-1; D not certain. CDR3 length: 13 residues. Germline assignment: CDR1 LNHDA and CDR2 SQIVND (reference sequence). Deletions cut 3 bases from V and 3 bases from J, with 8 bases between. CDR3 sequence reads: CASSISIYTEAFF. The CDR3 DNA follows: TGTGCCAGTAGTATTAGCATCTACACTGAAGCTTTCTTT. The full variable domain, in which reference TRBV19 and TRBJ1-1 provide the parts outside the CDR3, is DGGITQSPKYLFRKEGQNVTLSCEQNLNHDAMYWYRQDPGQGLRLIYYSQIVNDFQKGDIAEGYSVSREKKESFPLTVTSAQKNPTAFYLCASSISIYTEAFFGQGTRLTVV.

The sample holds many counts of this clonotype. The chain links TRBV10-3 to TRBJ2-1, with TRBD2 matching over 8 bases. The CDR3 covers 17 residues. In germline, CDR1 is ENHRY, CDR2 SYGVKD. V gave up 4 bases and J gave up 9 bases; unmatched junction bases: 17. The CDR3 DNA is TGTGCCATCAGTGGAATGGACGGGAGGGCCAGAGTAGGTGAGCAGTTCTTC. Residues: CAISGMDGRARVGEQFF.

This clonotype has more than one count but fewer than ten. This chain joins TRBV29-1 and TRBJ2-1; D is ambiguous. The germline V gene encodes CDR1 SQVTM and CDR2 ANQGSEA. V was shortened by 4 bases and J by 9 bases, with 13 bases between the two germline ends. The CDR3 is 12 residues long. In DNA form, the CDR3 reads TGCAGCGTTGCATTTAGCCGGGCTGAGCAGTTCTTC. This codes for CSVAFSRAEQFF.

Of note for this clonotype: Germline and junction disagree at one end, which may indicate a read error. This rearrangement joins TRBV29-1 to TRBJ1-4; D ambiguous. The CDR3 sequence is 11 residues long. Germline V CDR1 and CDR2: SQVTM, ANQGSEA. CDR3 loop: CGVKTSEKLFF. The DNA for the CDR3 is TGCGGCGTTAAGACGAGCGAAAAACTGTTTTTT.

This clonotype occurred a few times. The chain uses TRBV29-1 and TRBJ1-5, with 12 bases aligning to TRBD1. The CDR3 has 14 residues. Losses at the gene ends were 4 bases for V and 9 bases for J; bases not matched to a gene: 7. Looked up from germline, CDR1 is SQVTM and CDR2 is ANQGSEA. In nucleotides, the CDR3 is TGCAGCGTTGCTTTGGGGGACAGGGGGCTGCCCCAGCATTTT. It yields the protein CSVALGDRGLPQHF.

This clonotype was detected many times. The junction differs from germline at one of its ends, possibly a read error. The chain carries TRBV5-1 and TRBJ1-5; D remains ambiguous. Germline V lookup: CDR1 SGHRS, CDR2 YFSETQ. CDR3 size: 13 residues. CDR3 in amino acids: CASSLDSDQPQHF. For the CDR3, the DNA is TGTGCCAGCAGCTTGGATTCGGATCAGCCCCAGCATTTT.

V is TRBV7-2 and J is TRBJ1-1, with a tentative D call TRBD1 (5 bases). This CDR3 contains 14 residues. Germline V gives CDR1 SGHTA, CDR2 FQGNSA. Trimming left V 3 bases short and J 2 bases short, with 10 bases between. The CDR3 DNA reads as TGTGCCAGCAGCTTCACCAGGGTAAACACTGAAGCTTTCTTT. Translated: CASSFTRVNTEAFF.

V usage is TRBV9 and J usage is TRBJ2-3; 9 positions agree with TRBD2. The CDR3 spans 15 residues. The germline gives CDR1 SGDLS, CDR2 YYNGEE. V gave up 0 bases and J gave up 5 bases; unmatched junction bases: 4. The CDR3 sequence is CASSVEGLALDTQYF. The DNA for the CDR3 is TGTGCCAGCAGCGTAGAAGGACTAGCGTTAGATACGCAGTATTTT.

This clonotype was seen a handful of times. The chain is built from TRBV5-1 and TRBJ2-2; 7 nucleotides agree with TRBD2. Germline V CDR1 and CDR2: SGHRS, YFSETQ. The trim removed 4 bases at V and 3 bases at J, leaving 6 bases unmatched. The CDR3 sequence is 15 residues long. The CDR3 DNA follows: TGCGCCAGCAGCGGCCGGGAGGACTACACCGGGGAGCTGTTTTTT. This translates into CASSGREDYTGELFF.

The rearrangement uses TRBV3-1 and TRBJ1-2; D remains ambiguous. Trimming removed 0 bases from V and 4 bases from J, with 12 bases in between. The CDR3 contains 15 residues. Germline V gives CDR1 LGHDT, CDR2 YNNKEL (reference sequence). The CDR3 DNA reads as TGTGCCAGCAGCCAAGAGATGGGAGGAGGCTATGGCTACACCTTC. It encodes CASSQEMGGGYGYTF.

This chain joins TRBV19 and TRBJ1-1, with a weak D call TRBD1 (5 bases). CDR1 is LNHDA, CDR2 SQIVND, per germline (reference sequence). There are 12 residues in the CDR3. V gave up 10 bases and J gave up 5 bases, with 14 bases separating them. The CDR3 sequence: CAIQAGSTEAFF. The CDR3 nucleotides are TGTGCCATCCAGGCAGGGAGTACTGAAGCTTTCTTT.

This clonotype was detected only a few times. The chain employs TRBV6-1 and TRBJ2-5; no clear D. V was shortened by 5 bases and J by 5 bases, with 9 bases between the two germline ends. Germline V lookup: CDR1 MNHNS, CDR2 SASEGT. The CDR3 is 12 amino acids. The CDR3 coding sequence is TGTGCCAGCAGTTGGCTGTGGGAGACCCAGTACTTC. It encodes CASSWLWETQYF.

This sequence joins TRBV9 and TRBJ2-3, with D unclear. There are 14 residues in the CDR3. Trimming took off 0 bases at V and 5 bases at J, with 10 bases between the two ends. Per the germline V gene, CDR1 is SGDLS and CDR2 is YYNGEE. CDR3 nucleotides: TGTGCCAGCAGCGTAGGTAGTGAGAGAGATACGCAGTATTTT. Translated: CASSVGSERDTQYF.

The sample holds a few counts of this clonotype. The rearrangement joins TRBV12-3 or TRBV12-4 to TRBJ2-5, with 8 bases matching TRBD2. The V segment lost 7 bases and the J segment 3 bases; nucleotides outside the gene matches: 7. The CDR3 totals 14 residues. The CDR3 region is CASTMTSEEETQYF. In nucleotides, the CDR3 is TGTGCCAGCACCATGACTAGCGAGGAAGAGACCCAGTACTTC.